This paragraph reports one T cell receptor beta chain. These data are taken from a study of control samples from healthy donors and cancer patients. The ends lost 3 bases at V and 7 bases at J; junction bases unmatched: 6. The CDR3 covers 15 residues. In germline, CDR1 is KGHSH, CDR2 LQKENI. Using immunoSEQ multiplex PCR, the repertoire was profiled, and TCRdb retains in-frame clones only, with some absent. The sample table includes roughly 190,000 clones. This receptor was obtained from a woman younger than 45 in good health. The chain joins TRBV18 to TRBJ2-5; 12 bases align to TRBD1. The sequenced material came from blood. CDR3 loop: CASSPRDRGLGTQYF. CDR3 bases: TGTGCCAGCTCACCTCGGGACAGGGGGCTTGGGACCCAGTACTTC.